Given below is one T cell receptor beta chain in context. The donors, all of them Caucasian adults, lived in Nashville, Tennessee. The data are from a study of shared clonotypes between healthy human individuals. Trimming stripped 0 bases from V and 0 bases from J, with 12 bases between. Germline CDR1 and CDR2: SGHRS and YFSETQ. This CDR3 contains 16 residues. Sequencing used immunoSEQ multiplex PCR; TCRdb keeps in-frame clones, though not all of them. The sample has over 2 million clones, approximately 90% seen once. The sequence was obtained from a man aged 18 to 30 in good health. Some clones in this sample may be carry-over from other donors' samples. Sequenced material: naive CD4+ T cells from PBMCs. The subset is: CD45RA+ positively selected. The J gene is TRBJ1-1, the V gene TRBV5-1; D perhaps matches TRBD1 (6 bases). CDR3 DNA sequence: TGCGCCAGCAGCTTGGAAAGGGGGGAGATGAACACTGAAGCTTTCTTT. Amino acids: CASSLERGEMNTEAFF.